This T cell receptor beta chain was identified during a study of human T cells and chemical hapten exposure (dated by TCRdb to the early 2020s). About the investigation overall: For sensitization, 2% DPC in acetone was applied to an approximately 2 cm by approximately 2 cm area of upper inner arm skin. Patch tests used Finn chambers with 0.01% DPC on the upper back, scored after 6 days by International Contact Dermatitis Research Group standards. Blood samples were taken from patients before sensitization (week 0) and then at 2, 6 and about 24 weeks after DPC sensitization. In alopecia patients, the study followed how the peripheral blood TCR repertoire changed in vivo over primary and secondary sensitization to diphenylcyclopropenone (DPC), a hapten. Alopecia areata with under or over 50% scalp involvement, alopecia totalis and alopecia universalis were represented in the patient cohort, which was mostly female. Patients additionally received weekly therapeutic DPC doses to the scalp throughout the roughly 23-week study period. Libraries were pooled for sequencing, and variation in per-sample TCR yields was attributed mainly to small differences in library volumes within the pool. Nearly 30 alopecia patients gave blood for TCR sequencing at one to four time points (pre-sensitization, 2, 6 and 24 weeks).

Overall results and qualifications from the work: Patch test score correlated positively with the number of PT1 expanded TCRs, reaching significance at thresholds 8, 16 and 32 but not at 4. Because every patient had alopecia, a presumed autoimmune disease, the patients' immune response might differ from that of healthy individuals. Repeated subsampling changed both the strength of the expansion versus patch-test correlation and the threshold at which that correlation became significant. Significantly more large CDR3 similarity clusters were formed by expanded TCRs than by pre-sensitization or healthy control sets, consistent with antigen-driven responses. No change with DPC sensitization was found in the number of TCRs above 1 in 1000 frequency, and no evidence of global repertoire structure alterations was found.

For this clonotype: There is no known antigen for this receptor. Nothing much larger sits one base from this clone, and base qualities are not available.

The library was prepared using RACE. The reads were generated on a NextSeq 500. During library preparation, unique molecular identifiers were attached to individual cDNA molecules so that TCRs could be counted in a quantitative, reproducible way. Each blood RNA sample was used to sequence both TCR alpha and TCR beta chains. Regarding the original processing steps: The median number of TCRs per sample was some 100,000, ranging from about 23,224 to 700,000. The Decombinator software suite was used to annotate the V, J and CDR3 of the TCR reads. For the PS versus PT1 abundance plots, all samples were subsampled to the same number of TCRs (28,000). Expanded TCRs were defined as absent before sensitization and observed at least eight times at the 2-week time point. Through fastp at Q25 and MiXCR, TCRdb rebuilt clones from the public reads, retaining in-frame beta chains. Rows are combined by CDR3 protein, so each entry shows the most common genes and DNA. These V and J calls originate from TCRdb's pipeline instead of the authors' own analysis. The sample table contains 150,000 to 200,000 distinct CDR3 sequences; only one count was recorded for 25% to 35% of them. 2.1% of the sample lies in the top ten.

The sample's time point label, decoded: patch test 3, about 24 weeks after DPC sensitization. This specimen's treatment or condition label, per the study, means: therapeutic diphenylcyclopropenone sensitization with weekly scalp DPC. At every patch-test visit, the blood draw took place before the patch test was put on. Patients were considered eligible if aged 18 to 70, diagnosed with alopecia and deemed suitable for DPC therapy, and patients were excluded if pregnant. Total RNA was extracted from unfractionated whole blood that had been collected in Tempus Blood RNA tubes. This TCR was recovered from a woman under 30 with alopecia areata. Some clones in this sample may be carry-over from other donors' samples. Sequenced here: whole blood, sampled in connection with sensitization to the hapten diphenylcyclopropenone (DPC).

The CDR3 reads CASSQDPGRWDTQYF. The DNA sequence is given as TGTGCCAGCAGCCAAGACCCAGGGAGATGGGATACGCAGTATTTT. The chain couples TRBV3-1 to TRBJ2-3; the D segment is perhaps TRBD1 or TRBD2, each sharing 5 matched bases. For CDR1 and CDR2, the germline V gene (reference sequence) lists LGHDT and YNNKEL. There are 15 amino acids in the CDR3, from cysteine to phenylalanine inclusive. Of the read, only the CDR3 DNA is kept; its 45 bases are in frame from base 1. The V end loses 0 bases and the J end loses 6 bases, and a stretch of 13 bases separates them.